This section outlines one T cell receptor (beta chain) sequence together with its context. This sample is drawn from a study of blood T cell repertoires in COVID-19. Study overall: Spain, Italy and the United States supplied samples that represented acute and convalescent COVID-19. PBMCs, B-cell-depleted T cells, or T cells were the source of the cDNA or gDNA that made up the material.

The length of the CDR3 is 14 residues. The germline gives CDR1 SGHTS, CDR2 YDEGEE. V lost 4 bases, J lost 0 bases, and 10 bases lay in between. Original analysis: Scientists estimated how many nucleated cells there were by amplifying reference gene primers. Data came from immunoSEQ multiplex PCR; TCRdb stores just in-frame clones and leaves some out. V, J and clone size were drawn from that table, and D and trimming were deduced from the DNA. The sample lists 120,000 or so clones, around 80% occurring once. The gene calls are TRBV5-8 and TRBJ1-1; D possibly corresponds to TRBD1 (6 bases). The clonotype comes from a man in his 60s with active or convalescent COVID-19. Sequenced: peripheral blood. The CDR3 bases are TGTGCCAGCAGCGTGCGGGGGCTGAACACTGAAGCTTTCTTT. Translated: CASSVRGLNTEAFF.